Sequencing of this TCR beta chain was carried out in a study of control samples from healthy donors and cancer patients. Assay used: immunoSEQ multiplex PCR; TCRdb lists only in-frame clones, some missing. The repertoire holds 100,000 to 150,000 clones, with roughly 84% as singletons. V was trimmed by 4 bases and J by 4 bases, leaving 20 bases between them. Germline CDR1 reads KGHDR; CDR2 reads SFDVKD. The CDR3 has 17 amino acids. This clonotype was obtained from a man aged 35 to 55 in good health. The V call is TRBV24-1, the J call TRBJ2-3, with a possible D match to TRBD1 (6 bases). Input material: blood. In nucleotides, the CDR3 is TGTGCCACCAGTGACCCTTACAGGGAAGTTATACCAGATACGCAGTATTTT. Its translation is CATSDPYREVIPDTQYF.